This T cell receptor beta chain derives from a study of beta chain features in type 1 diabetes. Notes on this clone: Its antigen is not identified.

This CDR3 is 15 amino acids long. The germline gives CDR1 SGHDN, CDR2 FVKESK. The germline V and J ends were trimmed by 3 bases and 4 bases, with 16 bases remaining between them. TCRB transcripts that were expressed got sequenced, as all of the isolated RNA had been reverse transcribed. Data came from immunoSEQ multiplex PCR; TCRdb stores just in-frame clones and leaves some out. The sample lists roughly 290,000 clones; approximately 16% were seen once. General observations from the study: TCRB CDR3 length was moderately but significantly reduced in all four CD4+ subsets of Type 1 diabetes patients.

This TCR came from a man between 18 and 29 years old with type 1 diabetes. The chain is built from TRBV14 and TRBJ2-7; D not certain. The sequencing sample was made of naive CD4+ T cells from blood. CDR3: CASSQSPAPGYEQYF. As DNA, the CDR3 is TGTGCCAGCAGCCAGTCTCCAGCGCCGGGTTACGAGCAGTACTTC.